Each of the 30 T cell receptor beta chains below was sequenced from the same sample in a study of blood T cell repertoires in COVID-19. Some clones are missing from TCRdb's copy, which holds only in-frame ones; the method was immunoSEQ multiplex PCR. This table holds about 85,000 clones, around 80% found once. The sample taken for sequencing was peripheral blood. Source of these receptors: a human donor in a cohort sampled during active COVID-19.

The rearrangement joins TRBV18 to TRBJ1-1; D uncertain. From germline, CDR1 is KGHSH and CDR2 LQKENI. The CDR3 loop spans 13 amino acids. V was clipped by 6 bases and J by 1 base, with 9 bases between them. As DNA, the CDR3 is TGTGCCAGCTCCGATGACAAGAACACTGAAGCTTTCTTT. Protein: CASSDDKNTEAFF.

V is TRBV3-1 (or the pseudogene TRBV3-2) and J is TRBJ1-5; D possibly corresponds to TRBD1 (5 bases). This CDR3 has 17 residues. Germline V gives CDR1 LGHDT, CDR2 YNNKEL (reference sequence). V lost 0 bases, J lost 0 bases, and 12 bases lay in between. For the CDR3, the DNA is TGTGCCAGCAGCCAAGATCTAGGGGTAGATAGCAATCAGCCCCAGCATTTT. Residues: CASSQDLGVDSNQPQHF.

The rearrangement joins TRBV6-6 to TRBJ1-4; 9 nucleotides match TRBD1. Trimming removed 4 bases from V and 5 bases from J; junction bases left unmatched: 2. The CDR3 runs to 14 residues. The V gene's germline CDR1 is MNHNY and CDR2 SVGAGI (reference sequence). The CDR3 reads CASSSGTGNEKLFF. CDR3 bases: TGTGCCAGCAGTTCCGGGACAGGGAATGAAAAACTGTTTTTT.

This clone has more than one count but fewer than ten. The CDR3 reads CASSEDGGATDTQYF. DNA for the CDR3: TGTGCCAGCAGTGAGGACGGGGGGGCCACAGATACGCAGTATTTT. V gene TRBV6-4 combines with J gene TRBJ2-3, with 8 bases aligning to TRBD2. V shed 3 bases and J 2 bases; nucleotides not matched to a gene: 4. Germline V gene lookup returns CDR1 MRHNA and CDR2 SNTAGT. The CDR3 has 15 amino acids.

This chain uses TRBV28 with TRBJ2-7, with 8 bases aligning to TRBD1. The CDR3 is 14 amino acids. V was clipped by 7 bases and J by 0 bases; unmatched bases: 5. Germline values: CDR1 MDHEN, CDR2 SYDVKM. CDR3 sequence reads: CASIGQGSSYEQYF. CDR3 DNA sequence: TGTGCCAGCATAGGACAGGGTAGCTCCTACGAGCAGTACTTC.

The J gene is TRBJ2-1, the V gene TRBV6-6; TRBD1 matches at 7 bases. V lost 2 bases and J lost 4; bases outside the gene matches: 8. Germline V gives CDR1 MNHNY, CDR2 SVGAGI (reference sequence). This CDR3 has 16 residues. In DNA form, the CDR3 reads TGTGCCAGCAGTTACGTGAAGTCAGGGGGTTACAATGAGCAGTTCTTC. This encodes CASSYVKSGGYNEQFF.

J is TRBJ1-1 and V is TRBV15; perhaps TRBD1 as D (5 bases). The CDR3 length is 13 residues. The V end was cut by 1 base, the J end by 10 bases, with 13 bases between. Germline-derived CDR1 and CDR2 are LNHNV and YYDKDF (reference sequence). Written as DNA, the CDR3 is TGTGCCACCAGCAGAGTCCAAACAGGTGCAGCTTTCTTT. This sequence encodes CATSRVQTGAAFF.

J is TRBJ1-1 and V is TRBV6-5; possibly TRBD1 for D (5 bases). CDR1 is MNHEY and CDR2 is SVGAGI in the germline V gene. The CDR3 covers 14 residues. Trimming cost V 7 bases and J 0 bases, with 12 bases left between them. CDR3 DNA sequence: TGTGCCAGCAAACCAGGGCTTATGAACACTGAAGCTTTCTTT. Protein product: CASKPGLMNTEAFF.

The V and J genes are TRBV7-9 and TRBJ1-2, with D uncertain. The V gene's germline CDR1 is SEHNR and CDR2 FQNEAQ (reference sequence). The CDR3 consists of 15 residues. The V end lost 1 base, the J end lost 0 bases, and 9 bases lay between the germline ends. The CDR3 bases are TGTGCCAGCAGCTTAGTTGGCAGAACTAACTATGGCTACACCTTC. Its protein is CASSLVGRTNYGYTF.

There are a few counts of this clone. This chain connects TRBV13 to TRBJ1-2; 9 bases line up with TRBD1. The CDR3 is made up of 14 amino acids. Germline V gene sequence: CDR1 PRHDT, CDR2 FYEKMQ (reference sequence). The J segment lost 4 bases and the V segment lost 5 bases, leaving 5 bases of the junction unmatched. The CDR3 region has the DNA TGTGCCAGCAGCCCCACAGGGGGCGTCTATGGCTACACCTTC. Amino acid sequence: CASSPTGGVYGYTF. Complete variable domain (other parts from reference TRBV13 and TRBJ1-2): AAGVIQSPRHLIKEKRETATLKCYPIPRHDTVYWYQQGPGQDPQFLISFYEKMQSDKGSIPDRFSAQQFSDYHSELNMSSLELGDSALYFCASSPTGGVYGYTFGSGTRLTVV.

This sequence joins TRBV2 and TRBJ2-1, with 7 bases identical to TRBD2. CDR3 size: 13 residues. CDR1 is SNHLY, CDR2 FYNNEI, per germline. With 7 bases clipped from V and 9 bases from J, the junction kept 9 bases outside the gene matches. The CDR3 DNA reads as TGTGCCAGCACCGCGGGGTCGGGGGGTGAGCAGTTCTTC. This translates into CASTAGSGGEQFF.

The J gene is TRBJ2-7, the V gene TRBV6-5; TRBD2 matches 7 bases. Per the germline V gene, CDR1 is MNHEY and CDR2 is SVGAGI. V trimming: 6 bases; J trimming: 0 bases; junction bases outside the gene matches: 8. The CDR3 is made up of 15 amino acids. The CDR3 nucleotides are TGTGCCAGCAGACCCTCCGGGGGGACCTCCTACGAGCAGTACTTC. It yields the protein CASRPSGGTSYEQYF.

This clone was counted only a few times. This chain connects TRBV6-5 to TRBJ1-1, with a tentative D call TRBD1 (5 bases). The CDR3 contains 16 residues. Trimming removed 2 bases from V and 4 bases from J, with 17 bases in between. Germline assignment: CDR1 MNHEY and CDR2 SVGAGI. The CDR3 coding sequence is TGTGCCAGCAGTTACAACCCCAGGCAGGGAATCACTGAAGCTTTCTTT. Encoded protein: CASSYNPRQGITEAFF.

In its sample, this clone was seen once. The same CDR3 is also encoded by other DNA sequences in this sample. V usage is TRBV30 and J usage is TRBJ1-1, with D maybe TRBD1 (5 bases). Trimming removed 3 bases from V and 3 bases from J, with 11 bases in between. The CDR3 runs to 13 residues. Germline CDR1 reads GTSNPN; CDR2 reads SVGIG (reference sequence). CDR3 nucleotides: TGTGCCTGGAGCCAAGGGGATTACACTGAAGCTTTCTTT. This gives the protein CAWSQGDYTEAFF. Using reference TRBV30 and TRBJ1-1 for the parts outside the CDR3, the full variable domain is SQTIHQWPATLVQPVGSPLSLECTVEGTSNPNLYWYRQAAGRGLQLLFYSVGIGQISSEVPQNLSASRPQDRQFILSSKKLLLSDSGFYLCAWSQGDYTEAFFGQGTRLTVV.

This chain links TRBV5-6 with TRBJ2-5; D is unresolved. The CDR3 has 11 amino acids. The germline gives CDR1 SGHDT, CDR2 YYEEEE. Trimming pared 3 bases from V and 4 bases from J, leaving 4 bases between. The CDR3 region is CASSSRETQYF. CDR3 nucleotide sequence: TGTGCCAGCAGCTCGCGAGAGACCCAGTACTTC.

The rearrangement joins TRBV2 to TRBJ2-7; maybe TRBD1 (5 bases). This CDR3 is 15 amino acids long. The germline CDR1 and CDR2 sequences are SNHLY and FYNNEI. Trimming pared 0 bases from V and 2 bases from J, leaving 11 bases between. CDR3 nucleotides: TGTGCCAGCAGTGAAGCCGGGCCAGGGCCCTACGAGCAGTACTTC. Its protein is CASSEAGPGPYEQYF. Combining the CDR3 with reference TRBV2 and TRBJ2-7 gives the whole variable domain EPEVTQTPSHQVTQMGQEVILRCVPISNHLYFYWYRQILGQKVEFLVSFYNNEISEKSEIFDDQFSVERPDGSNFTLKIRSTKLEDSAMYFCASSEAGPGPYEQYFGPGTRLTVT.

J is TRBJ2-2 and V is TRBV10-3; D ambiguous. The CDR3 spans 13 residues. The germline V and J ends were trimmed by 3 bases and 2 bases, with 4 bases remaining between them. Germline V gene lookup returns CDR1 ENHRY and CDR2 SYGVKD. The CDR3 bases are TGTGCCATCAGTGAAACTAACACCGGGGAGCTGTTTTTT. Its protein product is CAISETNTGELFF.

This chain joins TRBV3-1 (or the pseudogene TRBV3-2) and TRBJ1-4, with D possibly matching TRBD1 (6 bases). The CDR3 is 14 residues long. Per germline, CDR1 LGHDT and CDR2 YNNKEL (reference sequence). Trimming shortened V by 7 bases and J by 4 bases, and 13 bases separated the two germline ends. The CDR3 loop reads CASNLRGNNEKLFF. The CDR3 DNA reads TGTGCCAGCAACCTCAGGGGTAATAATGAAAAACTGTTTTTT.

V usage is TRBV5-8 and J usage is TRBJ2-1; 10 positions match TRBD2. The CDR3 covers 14 residues. In germline, CDR1 is SGHTS, CDR2 YDEGEE. Losses at the gene ends were 10 bases for V and 7 bases for J; bases not matched to a gene: 11. As DNA, the CDR3 is TGTGCCGGCGGTCAACTAGCGGGGAGAAATGAGCAGTTCTTC. Protein: CAGGQLAGRNEQFF.

The gene calls are TRBV5-6 and TRBJ2-7; no clear D gene. The length of the CDR3 is 13 residues. V dropped 4 bases and J dropped 6 bases, with 14 bases sitting between them. Germline values: CDR1 SGHDT, CDR2 YYEEEE. The CDR3 region is CASSRSIPSEQYF. In DNA, the CDR3 is TGTGCCAGCAGCCGATCGATCCCTAGCGAGCAGTACTTC.

The chain is built from TRBV6-2 or TRBV6-3 and TRBJ1-6; D may be TRBD1 (5 bases). Germline CDR1 is MNHEY and CDR2 is SVGEGT. V lost 7 bases and J 9 bases, leaving 25 bases between the germline ends. CDR3 length: 17 residues. The CDR3 DNA is TGTGCCAGCACTTATGTTCCCGGACAAGCGATTAGTTCACCCCTCCACTTT. As protein: CASTYVPGQAISSPLHF.

J is TRBJ2-7 and V is TRBV5-1; possibly TRBD1 or TRBD2 for D (6 bases each). This CDR3 is built from 13 residues. CDR1 is SGHRS and CDR2 is YFSETQ in the germline V gene. The V gene lost 4 bases and the J gene lost 7 bases, with 15 bases spanning the gap. CDR3 bases: TGCGCCAGCAGCCTGGGGGGCCCTTATGAGCAGTACTTC. Translated: CASSLGGPYEQYF. The full variable domain, in which reference TRBV5-1 and TRBJ2-7 provide the parts outside the CDR3, is KAGVTQTPRYLIKTRGQQVTLSCSPISGHRSVSWYQQTPGQGLQFLFEYFSETQRNKGNFPGRFSGRQFSNSRSEMNVSTLELGDSALYLCASSLGGPYEQYFGPGTRLTVT.

The chain joins TRBV18 to TRBJ2-7, with D perhaps matching TRBD1 (5 bases). CDR1 is KGHSH, CDR2 LQKENI, per germline. V was shortened by 5 bases and J by 0 bases, with 14 bases between the two germline ends. This CDR3 comprises 15 residues. The CDR3 loop is CASSKDMWSSYEQYF. As DNA, the CDR3 is TGTGCCAGCTCAAAGGACATGTGGAGCTCCTACGAGCAGTACTTC.

This clone was seen only once. The rearrangement joins TRBV5-1 to TRBJ1-4; 8 bases agree with TRBD1. V shed 0 bases, J shed 5 bases, and the junction held 0 bases outside the gene matches. Germline loops: CDR1 SGHRS, CDR2 YFSETQ. The CDR3 covers 14 residues. The CDR3 sequence: CASSLGQGNEKLFF. As DNA, the CDR3 is TGCGCCAGCAGCTTGGGACAGGGGAATGAAAAACTGTTTTTT.

The chain uses TRBV11-2 and TRBJ2-3, with TRBD2 as a possible D gene (5 bases). V lost 5 bases to trimming and J lost 0 bases, with 9 bases between them. The CDR3 runs 14 residues. Per the germline V gene, CDR1 is SGHAT and CDR2 is FQNNGV. CDR3 loop: CASSRDSSTDTQYF. DNA of the CDR3: TGTGCCAGCAGCCGGGATTCCAGCACAGATACGCAGTATTTT.

This chain connects TRBV6-4 to TRBJ1-2; tentative D call: TRBD1 (6 bases). The CDR3 sequence is 15 residues long. Germline V gene sequence: CDR1 MRHNA, CDR2 SNTAGT. V was shortened by 8 bases and J by 4 bases, with 20 bases between the two germline ends. The CDR3 loop reads CASPNPRGSGYGYTF. In DNA, the CDR3 is TGTGCCAGCCCAAATCCGAGGGGGTCCGGCTATGGCTACACCTTC.

The chain joins TRBV24-1 to TRBJ2-3, with 7 bases that match TRBD1. Germline V gene lookup returns CDR1 KGHDR and CDR2 SFDVKD. The junction had 3 bases not matched to a gene; V was cut back by 6 bases and J by 1 base. The CDR3 runs to 14 residues. The CDR3 sequence: CATSNTGGTDTQYF. The CDR3 DNA is TGTGCCACCAGTAATACAGGGGGCACAGATACGCAGTATTTT.

This clone has just one count. This rearrangement joins TRBV6-5 to TRBJ1-3; no clear D. Germline V lookup: CDR1 MNHEY, CDR2 SVGAGI. V lost 5 bases, J lost 4 bases, and 6 bases lay in between. This CDR3 region has 12 residues. The CDR3 DNA is TGTGCCAGCAGTCCTCAGGGAAACACCATATATTTT. This translates into CASSPQGNTIYF.

The chain carries TRBV2 and TRBJ1-5; D gene unclear. Germline V gene data show CDR1 as SNHLY and CDR2 as FYNNEI. This CDR3 spans 13 amino acids. V lost 8 bases and J 0 bases, leaving 8 bases between the germline ends. CDR3 protein: CASGSHSNQPQHF. The CDR3 coding sequence is TGTGCCAGCGGGAGTCATAGCAATCAGCCCCAGCATTTT.

V gene TRBV28 combines with J gene TRBJ2-7, with 10 bases aligning to TRBD1. V was pared by 5 bases and J by 3 bases, with 13 bases of the junction left unmatched. The CDR3 runs 17 residues. The germline CDR1 and CDR2 sequences are MDHEN and SYDVKM. In DNA form, the CDR3 reads TGTGCCAGCAGTATAGTGGGTTCCCGGGACAGGGGCTACGAGCAGTACTTC. Protein sequence: CASSIVGSRDRGYEQYF.